This TCR beta chain is from a study of T cells after yellow fever vaccination. The V and J ends lost 0 bases and 10 bases, in that order; junction bases with no gene match: 6. CDR3 size: 14 residues. Germline V gene lookup returns CDR1 KGHSH and CDR2 LQKENI. General study findings and limits: Clones that expanded after primary vaccination mostly reappeared after the booster (over 95% CD4, roughly 87% CD8).

Ten or more counts support this clonotype. Its target is not known. TCRdb re-called the 5' RACE reads through MiXCR, storing one row per CDR3 protein. The sample has hundreds of thousands of distinct CDR3 sequences; under 20% are singletons. This material consisted of PBMCs, taken before the yellow fever booster vaccination. The J gene is TRBJ2-1, the V gene TRBV18; 7 bases agree with TRBD2. The TCR was taken from a man younger than 35 who received the YFV17D yellow fever vaccine. CDR3 sequence (DNA): TGTGCCAGCTCACCACCCGCTAGCGGAGGGGAGCAGTTCTTC. Its translation: CASSPPASGGEQFF.